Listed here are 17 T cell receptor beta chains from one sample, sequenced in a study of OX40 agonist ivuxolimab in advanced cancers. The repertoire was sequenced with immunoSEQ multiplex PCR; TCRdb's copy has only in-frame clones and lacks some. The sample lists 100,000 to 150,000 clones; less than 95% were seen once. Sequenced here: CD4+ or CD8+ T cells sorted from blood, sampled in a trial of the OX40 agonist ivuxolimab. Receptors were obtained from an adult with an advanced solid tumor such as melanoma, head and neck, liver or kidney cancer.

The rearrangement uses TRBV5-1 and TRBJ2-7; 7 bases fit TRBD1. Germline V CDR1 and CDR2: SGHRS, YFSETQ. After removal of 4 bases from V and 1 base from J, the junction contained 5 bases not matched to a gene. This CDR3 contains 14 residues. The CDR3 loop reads CASSVPGQSYEQYF. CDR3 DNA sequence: TGCGCCAGCAGCGTCCCGGGACAGTCCTACGAGCAGTACTTC.

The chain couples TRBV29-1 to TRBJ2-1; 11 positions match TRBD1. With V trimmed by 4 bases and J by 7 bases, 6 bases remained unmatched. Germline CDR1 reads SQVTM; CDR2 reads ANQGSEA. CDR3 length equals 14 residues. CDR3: CSVVGQGAMNEQFF. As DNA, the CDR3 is TGCAGCGTTGTTGGACAGGGGGCGATGAATGAGCAGTTCTTC.

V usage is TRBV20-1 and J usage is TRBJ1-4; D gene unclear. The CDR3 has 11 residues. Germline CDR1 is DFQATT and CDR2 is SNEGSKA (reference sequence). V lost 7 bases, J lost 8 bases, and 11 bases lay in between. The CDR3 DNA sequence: TGCAGTGGGCAGACGAAAGAAAAACTGTTTTTT. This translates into CSGQTKEKLFF.

The CDR3 DNA is TGCAGCGCAGGACAGGGGAGCTCCTACGAGCAGTACTTC. As protein: CSAGQGSSYEQYF. The V and J genes are TRBV29-1 and TRBJ2-5; 9 positions agree with TRBD1. Near its end, the DNA agrees better with TRBJ2-7, so the J call may be wrong. The CDR3 sequence is 13 residues long. Germline CDR1 SQVTM, CDR2 ANQGSEA.

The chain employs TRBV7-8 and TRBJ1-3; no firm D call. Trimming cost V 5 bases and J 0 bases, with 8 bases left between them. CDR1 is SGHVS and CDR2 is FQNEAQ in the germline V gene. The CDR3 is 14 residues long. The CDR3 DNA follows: TGTGCCAGCAGCACGGACCCCTCTGGAAACACCATATATTTT. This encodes CASSTDPSGNTIYF.

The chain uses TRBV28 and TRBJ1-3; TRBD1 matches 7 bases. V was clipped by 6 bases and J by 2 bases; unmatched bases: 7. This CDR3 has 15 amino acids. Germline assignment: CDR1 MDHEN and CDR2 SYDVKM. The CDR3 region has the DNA TGTGCCAGCAGCGCCGCCGGGACAGCTGGAAACACCATATATTTT. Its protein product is CASSAAGTAGNTIYF.

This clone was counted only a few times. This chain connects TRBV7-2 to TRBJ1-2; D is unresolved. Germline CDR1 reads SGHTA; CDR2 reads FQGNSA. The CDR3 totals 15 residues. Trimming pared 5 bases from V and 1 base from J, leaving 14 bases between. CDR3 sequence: CASSPLPGINYGYTF. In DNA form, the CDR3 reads TGTGCCAGCAGCCCCCTTCCCGGGATTAACTATGGCTACACCTTC.

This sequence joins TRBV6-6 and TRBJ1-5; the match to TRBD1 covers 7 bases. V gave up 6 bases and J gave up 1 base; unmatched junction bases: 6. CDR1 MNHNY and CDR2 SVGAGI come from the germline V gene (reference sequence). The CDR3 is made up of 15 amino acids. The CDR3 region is CASRSEQGSNQPQHF. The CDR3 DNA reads TGTGCCAGCAGATCCGAACAGGGGAGCAATCAGCCCCAGCATTTT.

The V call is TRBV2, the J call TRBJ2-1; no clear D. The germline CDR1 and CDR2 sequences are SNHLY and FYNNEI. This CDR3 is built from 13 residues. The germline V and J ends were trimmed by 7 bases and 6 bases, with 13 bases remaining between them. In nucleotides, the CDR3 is TGTGCCAGCATTTTACTCCAGCCCAATGAGCAGTTCTTC. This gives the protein CASILLQPNEQFF.

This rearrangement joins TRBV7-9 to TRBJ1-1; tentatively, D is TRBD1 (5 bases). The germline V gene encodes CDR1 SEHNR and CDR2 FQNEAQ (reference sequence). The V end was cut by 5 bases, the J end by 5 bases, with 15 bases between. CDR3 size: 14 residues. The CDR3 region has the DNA TGTGCCAGCAGCCTCCCCAGGGTAGGGACTGAAGCTTTCTTT. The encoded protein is CASSLPRVGTEAFF.

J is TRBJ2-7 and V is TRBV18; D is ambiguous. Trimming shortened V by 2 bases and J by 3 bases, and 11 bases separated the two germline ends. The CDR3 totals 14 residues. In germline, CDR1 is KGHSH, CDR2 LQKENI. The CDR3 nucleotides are TGTGCCAGCTCACCAAAGGGCCAGAACTACGAGCAGTACTTC. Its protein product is CASSPKGQNYEQYF.

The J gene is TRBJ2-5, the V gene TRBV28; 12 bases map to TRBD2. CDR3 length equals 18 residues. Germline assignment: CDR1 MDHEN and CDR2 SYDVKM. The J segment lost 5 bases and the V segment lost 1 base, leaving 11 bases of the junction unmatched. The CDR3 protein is CASSLLLRLAGVGETQYF. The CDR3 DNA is TGTGCCAGCAGTTTATTACTACGACTAGCGGGAGTTGGGGAGACCCAGTACTTC.

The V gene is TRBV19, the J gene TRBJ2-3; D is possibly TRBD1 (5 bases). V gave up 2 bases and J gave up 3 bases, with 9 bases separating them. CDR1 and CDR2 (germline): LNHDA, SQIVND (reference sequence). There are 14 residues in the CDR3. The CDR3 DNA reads TGTGCCAGTAGTATACAGGGATCAACAGATACGCAGTATTTT. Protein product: CASSIQGSTDTQYF.

This chain's CDR3 is CASSLSGTGLIYSNQPQHF. Here the CDR3 DNA reads TGTGCCAGCAGTTTATCGGGGACAGGCCTAATCTATAGCAATCAGCCCCAGCATTTT. The chain is built from TRBV27 and TRBJ1-5; 8 bases map to TRBD1. CDR1 MNHEY and CDR2 SMNVEV come from the germline V gene (reference sequence). The V gene end was trimmed by 0 bases and the J gene end by 0 bases; junction bases not matched to a gene: 10. This CDR3 is built from 19 residues.

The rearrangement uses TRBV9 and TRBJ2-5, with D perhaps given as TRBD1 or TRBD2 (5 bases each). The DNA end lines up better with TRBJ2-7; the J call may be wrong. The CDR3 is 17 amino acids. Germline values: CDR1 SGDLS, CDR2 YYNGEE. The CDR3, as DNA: TGTGCCAGCAGCCCCCAGAGAGGGGCGGGTGGCTTCTACGAGCAGTACTTC. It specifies CASSPQRGAGGFYEQYF.

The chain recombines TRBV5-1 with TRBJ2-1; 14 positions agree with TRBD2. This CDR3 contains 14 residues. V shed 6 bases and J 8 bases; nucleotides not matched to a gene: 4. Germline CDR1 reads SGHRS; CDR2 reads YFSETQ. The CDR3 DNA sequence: TGCGCCAGCAACGGACTAGCGGGAGGATATGAGCAGTTCTTC. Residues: CASNGLAGGYEQFF.

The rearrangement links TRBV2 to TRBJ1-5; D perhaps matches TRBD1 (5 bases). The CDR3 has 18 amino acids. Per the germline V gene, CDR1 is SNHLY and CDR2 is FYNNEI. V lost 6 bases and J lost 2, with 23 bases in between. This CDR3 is CASRDTSGTSSGNQPQHF. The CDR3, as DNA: TGTGCCAGCAGAGATACCTCCGGGACTTCCAGTGGCAATCAGCCCCAGCATTTT.